One sample yielded the 9 T cell receptor beta chains listed below, sequenced in a study of cytomegalovirus exposure and HLA in healthy donors. Primers: 60 Vbeta forward and 13 Jbeta reverse. Data came from immunoSEQ multiplex PCR; TCRdb stores just in-frame clones and leaves some out. The profile shows 150,000 or so clones, approximately 82% of them singletons. Sequencing input: PBMCs. Receptors were obtained from a man aged 18 to 29 in good health and CMV-seropositive.

This clone occurred a few times. This chain joins TRBV6-5 and TRBJ1-3; D remains unclear. The CDR3 length is 16 residues. Trimming removed 2 bases at V and 8 bases at J, with 19 bases between. Germline lookup yields CDR1 MNHEY and CDR2 SVGAGI. The CDR3 sequence is CASSYQPTYSEDTIYF. The CDR3 DNA sequence: TGTGCCAGCAGTTACCAACCGACTTATAGCGAAGACACCATATATTTT.

On this clone itself: Germline and junction disagree at one end, which may indicate a read error. The chain recombines TRBV7-2 with TRBJ2-1; TRBD2 aligns across 12 bases. CDR3 length: 16 amino acids. CDR1 is SGHTA and CDR2 is FQGNSA in the germline V gene. The chain's CDR3 is CARSPMVTSGSNEQFF. In DNA, the CDR3 is TGTGCCCGCAGCCCCATGGTGACTAGCGGGAGTAATGAGCAGTTCTTC.

This clone was recorded only once. CDR3 DNA sequence: TGTGCCAGCAAACGGGGGGAAACTCAGCCCCAGCATTTT. Protein sequence: CASKRGETQPQHF. The gene calls are TRBV2 and TRBJ1-5, with D possibly being TRBD1 (5 bases). The V end was cut by 7 bases, the J end by 6 bases, with 13 bases between. Germline CDR1 SNHLY, CDR2 FYNNEI. The CDR3 totals 13 residues.

V gene TRBV2 combines with J gene TRBJ2-1; perhaps TRBD2 as D (6 bases). From germline, CDR1 is SNHLY and CDR2 FYNNEI. The V gene lost 10 bases and the J gene lost 6 bases, with 19 bases spanning the gap. The CDR3 length is 14 residues. This CDR3 reads CATKRENGANEQFF. The CDR3 nucleotides are TGTGCCACCAAACGGGAGAACGGCGCCAATGAGCAGTTCTTC.

This chain joins TRBV6-6 and TRBJ2-3, with 8 bases aligning to TRBD2. Germline CDR1 is MNHNY and CDR2 is SVGAGI (reference sequence). The CDR3 has 14 amino acids. Losses at the gene ends were 5 bases for V and 5 bases for J; bases not matched to a gene: 6. CDR3 DNA sequence: TGTGCCAGCAGTCGAGCGGGAGCGGAAGATACGCAGTATTTT. Translated, it gives CASSRAGAEDTQYF.

V gene TRBV6-1 combines with J gene TRBJ2-7; TRBD2 matches at 8 bases. Germline CDR1 MNHNS, CDR2 SASEGT. The CDR3 has 15 residues. The junction had 9 bases not matched to a gene; V was cut back by 6 bases and J by 2 bases. The CDR3: CASRPLAGGTYEQYF. The CDR3 nucleotides are TGTGCCAGCAGGCCATTGGCGGGAGGCACCTACGAGCAGTACTTC.

V gene TRBV5-1 combines with J gene TRBJ1-4; 10 bases agree with TRBD1. CDR1 and CDR2 from the germline V gene are SGHRS and YFSETQ. Trimming at V came to 0 bases and at J to 5 bases, leaving 1 base not matched to a gene. CDR3 length equals 15 residues. As DNA, the CDR3 is TGCGCCAGCAGCTTGGAGGGACAGGGGAATGAAAAACTGTTTTTT. It yields the protein CASSLEGQGNEKLFF.

CDR3 nucleotides: TGTGCCAGCAACGATCCCAGGGGGAACGGGGTAGCTTTCTTT. It codes for CASNDPRGNGVAFF. The chain recombines TRBV6-1 with TRBJ1-1; 7 bases agree with TRBD1. In germline, CDR1 is MNHNS, CDR2 SASEGT. Unmatched junction bases numbered 15, after V lost 7 bases and J lost 10 bases. This CDR3 is built from 14 residues.

This clone was recorded only once. V and J are TRBV19 and TRBJ1-1; no definite D call. The germline V gene has CDR1 LNHDA and CDR2 SQIVND (reference sequence). The V and J ends lost 7 bases and 1 base respectively, with 13 bases between them. CDR3 length: 14 amino acids. The CDR3 loop reads CASTDTGRNTEAFF. CDR3 in DNA: TGTGCCAGTACCGACACGGGAAGGAACACTGAAGCTTTCTTT.